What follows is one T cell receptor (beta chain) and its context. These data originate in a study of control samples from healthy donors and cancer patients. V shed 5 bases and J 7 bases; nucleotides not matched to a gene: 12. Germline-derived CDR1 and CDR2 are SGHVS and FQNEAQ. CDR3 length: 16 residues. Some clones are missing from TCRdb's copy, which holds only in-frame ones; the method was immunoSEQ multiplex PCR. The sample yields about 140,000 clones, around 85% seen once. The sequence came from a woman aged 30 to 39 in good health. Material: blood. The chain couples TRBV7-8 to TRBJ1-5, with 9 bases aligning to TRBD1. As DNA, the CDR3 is TGTGCCAGCAGCCCTGGTAACACAGGGGGCTGGCAGCCCCAGCATTTT. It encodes CASSPGNTGGWQPQHF.